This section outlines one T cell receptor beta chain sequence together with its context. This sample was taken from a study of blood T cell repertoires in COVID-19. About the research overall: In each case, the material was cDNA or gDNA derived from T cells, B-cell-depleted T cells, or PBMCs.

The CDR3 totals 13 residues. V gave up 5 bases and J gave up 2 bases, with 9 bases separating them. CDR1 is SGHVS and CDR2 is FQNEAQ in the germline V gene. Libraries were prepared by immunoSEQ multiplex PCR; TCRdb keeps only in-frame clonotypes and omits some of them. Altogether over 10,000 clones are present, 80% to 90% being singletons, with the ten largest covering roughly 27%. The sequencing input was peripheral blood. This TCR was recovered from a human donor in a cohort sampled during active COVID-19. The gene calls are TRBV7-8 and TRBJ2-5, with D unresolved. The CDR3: CASSPSYQETQYF. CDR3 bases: TGTGCCAGCAGCCCCTCGTATCAAGAGACCCAGTACTTC.